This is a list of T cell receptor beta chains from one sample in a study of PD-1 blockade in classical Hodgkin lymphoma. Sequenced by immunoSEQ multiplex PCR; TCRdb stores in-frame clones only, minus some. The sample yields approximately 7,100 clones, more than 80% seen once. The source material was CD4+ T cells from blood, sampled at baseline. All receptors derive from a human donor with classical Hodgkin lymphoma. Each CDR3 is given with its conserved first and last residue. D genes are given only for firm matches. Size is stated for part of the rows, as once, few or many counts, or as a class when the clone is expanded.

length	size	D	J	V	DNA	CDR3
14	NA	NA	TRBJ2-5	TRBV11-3	TGTGCCAGCAGCTTAAGATTAGGAGAAGAGACCCAGTACTTC	CASSLRLGEETQYF
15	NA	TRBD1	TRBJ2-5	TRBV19	TGTGCCAGTGGGGACAGGAAAGGAACGCAAGAGACCCAGTACTTC	CASGDRKGTQETQYF
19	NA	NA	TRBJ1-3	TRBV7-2	TGTGCCAGCAGCCGCAGAGGGAATGGACGCAGCTTCTCTGGAAACACCATATATTTT	CASSRRGNGRSFSGNTIYF
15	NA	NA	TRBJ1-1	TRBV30	TGTGCCTGGAGCGGTGGAGGGGAAATGAACACTGAAGCTTTCTTT	CAWSGGGEMNTEAFF
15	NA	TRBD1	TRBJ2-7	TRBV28	TGTGCCAGCAGTACTATGGACAGGGCAGTCAACGAGCAGTACTTC	CASSTMDRAVNEQYF
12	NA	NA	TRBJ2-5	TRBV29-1	TGCAGCATTTGGGCCAAGGCTACGACCCAGTACTTC	CSIWAKATTQYF
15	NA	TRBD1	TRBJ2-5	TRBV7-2	TGTGCCAGCAGCGACCGCGTACAGGGGGTAGAGACCCAGTACTTC	CASSDRVQGVETQYF
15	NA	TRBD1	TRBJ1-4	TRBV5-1	TGCGCCAGCAGCTCCCGACAGGGGTCAAATGAAAAACTGTTTTTT	CASSSRQGSNEKLFF
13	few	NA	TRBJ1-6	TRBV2	TGTGCCAGCAGTGAAGAACAGAATTCACCCCTCCACTTT	CASSEEQNSPLHF
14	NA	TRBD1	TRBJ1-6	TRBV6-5	TGTGCCAGCAGCACGTTGGGACAGTATTCACCCCTCCACTTT	CASSTLGQYSPLHF
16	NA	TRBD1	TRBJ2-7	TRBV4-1	TGCGCCAGCAGCCAGGACAGGCTGTATCTGATCCACGAGCAGTACTTC	CASSQDRLYLIHEQYF
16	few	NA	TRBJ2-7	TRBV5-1	TGCGCCAGCAGCTTGGGGTACAGTGGCGAGACCTACGAGCAGTACTTC	CASSLGYSGETYEQYF
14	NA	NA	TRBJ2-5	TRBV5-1	TGCGCCAGCAGCTTTCAGGGGAATCAAGAGACCCAGTACTTC	CASSFQGNQETQYF
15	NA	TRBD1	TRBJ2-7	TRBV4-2	TGTGCCAGCAGCCACCCGGGACAGGTTTCATACGAGCAGTACTTC	CASSHPGQVSYEQYF
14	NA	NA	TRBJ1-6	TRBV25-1	TGTGCCAGCAGTCTGGGCCCCTATAATTCACCCCTCCACTTT	CASSLGPYNSPLHF
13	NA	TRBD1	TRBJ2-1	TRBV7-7	TGTGCCAGCAGCTCCGACAGGGGCAATGAGCAGTTCTTC	CASSSDRGNEQFF
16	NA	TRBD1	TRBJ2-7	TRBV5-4	TGTGCCAGCAGCTTGCCGGGGACAGGGACGAGGTACGAGCAGTACTTC	CASSLPGTGTRYEQYF
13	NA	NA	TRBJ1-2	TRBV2	TGTGCCAGCAGGCCAGGCGGGGACTATGGCTACACCTTC	CASRPGGDYGYTF
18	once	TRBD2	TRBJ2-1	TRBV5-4	TGTGCCAGCGAGACCGGACTAGCGGGAGGGCGCTCCTACAATGAGCAGTTCTTC	CASETGLAGGRSYNEQFF
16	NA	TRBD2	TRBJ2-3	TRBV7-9	TGTGCCAGCAGCCCCTTTAGCGGGGGGGCCGGAGATACGCAGTATTTT	CASSPFSGGAGDTQYF
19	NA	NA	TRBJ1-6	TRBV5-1	TGCGCCAGCAGCTTGGGTCACATCCCAGGGGACGCGACTAATTCACCCCTCCACTTT	CASSLGHIPGDATNSPLHF
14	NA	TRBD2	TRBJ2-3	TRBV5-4	TGTGCCAGCAGCTTTACCGGGAGGGTAGATACGCAGTATTTT	CASSFTGRVDTQYF
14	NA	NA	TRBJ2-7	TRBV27	TGTGCCAGTAAAAGACAGGTCCTCTCCTACGAGCAGTACTTC	CASKRQVLSYEQYF
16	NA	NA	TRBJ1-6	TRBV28	TGTGCCAGCAACCAGCAGGGAACCGTCCGTAATTCACCCCTCCACTTT	CASNQQGTVRNSPLHF
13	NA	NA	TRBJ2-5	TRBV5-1	TGCGCCAGCAGCCCGGGACCCTCGGAGACCCAGTACTTC	CASSPGPSETQYF
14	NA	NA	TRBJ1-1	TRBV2	TGTGCCAGCACCGAGGGGCGCATGAACACTGAAGCTTTCTTT	CASTEGRMNTEAFF
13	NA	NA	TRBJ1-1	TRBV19	TGTGCCAGCGGCGTTGGGAGGGGTACTGAAGCTTTCTTT	CASGVGRGTEAFF
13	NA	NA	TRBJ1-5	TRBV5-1	TGCGCCAGCAGCCCGACGACGGATCAGCCCCAGCATTTT	CASSPTTDQPQHF
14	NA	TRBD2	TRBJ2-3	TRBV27	TGTGCCAGCGGGGCTAGCGGGAGTACAGATACGCAGTATTTT	CASGASGSTDTQYF
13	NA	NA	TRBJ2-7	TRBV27	TGTGCCAGCAGTGGCGATAATCCCTACGAGCAGTACTTC	CASSGDNPYEQYF
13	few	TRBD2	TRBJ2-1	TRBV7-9	TGTGCCAGCAGCTGGGGCGGGAGGACCGAGCAGTTCTTC	CASSWGGRTEQFF
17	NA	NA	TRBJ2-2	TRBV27	TGTGCCAGCAGTTTATTCCCAGGGATCCCTAACACCGGGGAGCTGTTTTTT	CASSLFPGIPNTGELFF
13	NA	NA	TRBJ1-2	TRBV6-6	TGTGCCAGCAGTGCGATCCCGGGCTCAGGCTACACCTTC	CASSAIPGSGYTF